The 19 T cell receptor beta chains reported below all come from one sample, sequenced in a study of blood T cells in healthy people across ages. Next came a second PCR, run for about 7 to 12 cycles, which used a sample-barcoded 5' primer along with a J-beta primer mix. MiXCR, applied by TCRdb to the 5' RACE reads, yields one record per CDR3 protein. The data hold around 1,600,000 distinct CDR3 sequences, with approximately 43% observed a single time. The sequenced sample was blood. These receptors all come from a woman between 18 and 29 years old in good health.

The table lists this clonotype with a few counts. The chain is built from TRBV7-9 and TRBJ1-2; D uncertain. Germline loops: CDR1 SEHNR, CDR2 FQNEAQ (reference sequence). CDR3 length equals 14 residues. Trimming took 1 base from V and 4 from J, leaving 10 bases between them. The chain's CDR3 is CASSLVGGGYGYTF. The CDR3 DNA reads as TGTGCCAGCAGCTTAGTCGGCGGCGGCTATGGCTACACCTTC.

This chain connects TRBV7-2 to TRBJ2-7, with D hard to call. CDR1 and CDR2 from the germline V gene are SGHTA and FQGNSA. The V end lost 6 bases, the J end lost 3 bases, and 9 bases lay between the germline ends. The CDR3 spans 12 residues. The CDR3: CASSSTIYEQYF. CDR3 sequence (DNA): TGTGCCAGCAGTTCGACAATCTACGAGCAGTACTTC.

The CDR3 DNA reads as TGTGCCAGCAGTCCGGACAGGGGGCGGAACAATGAGCAGTTCTTC. This gives the protein CASSPDRGRNNEQFF. This sequence joins TRBV9 and TRBJ2-1; 11 positions agree with TRBD1. With 5 bases clipped from V and 5 bases from J, the junction kept 6 bases outside the gene matches. The CDR3 extends over 15 amino acids. Germline V lookup: CDR1 SGDLS, CDR2 YYNGEE.

This clonotype turned up a few times. The rearrangement uses TRBV4-2 and TRBJ2-7, with D perhaps matching TRBD1 (5 bases). Deletions cut 0 bases from V and 0 bases from J, with 12 bases between. The CDR3 has 16 amino acids. Germline assignment: CDR1 LGHNA and CDR2 YNFKEQ. The CDR3: CASSQDRSGPSYEQYF. Here the CDR3 DNA reads TGTGCCAGCAGCCAAGATCGGTCAGGGCCCTCCTACGAGCAGTACTTC.

The chain uses TRBV29-1 and TRBJ2-1, with a possible D match to TRBD1 (5 bases). Trimming took off 7 bases at V and 2 bases at J, with 18 bases between the two ends. The germline gives CDR1 SQVTM, CDR2 ANQGSEA. The CDR3 is 15 amino acids. The CDR3 spells CSAMAGAAAYNEQFF. CDR3 DNA sequence: TGCAGCGCCATGGCTGGGGCGGCAGCCTACAATGAGCAGTTCTTC.

J is TRBJ2-1 and V is TRBV7-2; 8 bases are shared with TRBD2. The CDR3 is 17 residues long. The ends lost 5 bases at V and 2 bases at J; junction bases unmatched: 11. Germline CDR1 and CDR2: SGHTA and FQGNSA. The CDR3: CASSLAGSGRPYNEQFF. In DNA, the CDR3 is TGTGCCAGCAGCCTTGCCGGGAGCGGGAGACCCTACAATGAGCAGTTCTTC. Together with reference TRBV7-2 and TRBJ2-1, the CDR3 gives the full variable domain: GAGVSQSPSNKVTEKGKDVELRCDPISGHTALYWYRQSLGQGLEFLIYFQGNSAPDKSGLPSDRFSAERTGGSVSTLTIQRTQQEDSAVYLCASSLAGSGRPYNEQFFGPGTRLTVL.

The rearrangement uses TRBV6-5 and TRBJ2-5; the match to TRBD1 covers 7 bases. The CDR3 is 14 residues long. J lost 2 bases, V lost 4 bases, and 4 bases had no gene match. Germline lookup yields CDR1 MNHEY and CDR2 SVGAGI. In DNA form, the CDR3 reads TGTGCCAGCAGTTCCTCGGGACAGCAAGAGACCCAGTACTTC. It is translated as CASSSSGQQETQYF.

The chain couples TRBV5-1 to TRBJ2-1; D unclear. This CDR3 has 13 residues. V lost 0 bases and J lost 6, with 7 bases in between. Germline lookup yields CDR1 SGHRS and CDR2 YFSETQ. CDR3 residues: CASSLATGNEQFF. The CDR3 DNA is TGCGCCAGCAGCTTGGCAACCGGCAATGAGCAGTTCTTC.

This clonotype was seen more than once but under ten times. This chain connects TRBV10-3 to TRBJ1-5, with 7 bases identical to TRBD1. Germline assignment: CDR1 ENHRY and CDR2 SYGVKD. Trimming at V came to 3 bases and at J to 6 bases, leaving 5 bases not matched to a gene. The length of the CDR3 is 14 residues. This chain's CDR3 is CAISDTTGIQPQHF. Here the CDR3 DNA reads TGTGCCATCAGTGACACGACAGGGATTCAGCCCCAGCATTTT.

J is TRBJ2-5 and V is TRBV4-1; D is perhaps TRBD2 (5 bases). Germline assignment: CDR1 MGHRA and CDR2 YSYEKL. V lost 0 bases, J lost 5 bases, and 19 bases lay in between. The CDR3 loop spans 17 amino acids. Written as DNA, the CDR3 is TGCGCCAGCAGCCAAGAATTAGGACTTCCCAAGCAGGAGACCCAGTACTTC. This codes for CASSQELGLPKQETQYF.

The chain recombines TRBV7-9 with TRBJ1-2; possible D gene TRBD1, 6 bases. The germline CDR1 and CDR2 sequences are SEHNR and FQNEAQ (reference sequence). Trimming left V 5 bases short and J 7 bases short, with 14 bases between. The CDR3 runs 13 residues. CDR3 protein: CASSRGGQGGYTF. CDR3 DNA: TGTGCCAGCAGCCGCGGGGGACAAGGTGGCTACACCTTC. The variable domain in full, with the rest retrieved from reference TRBV7-9 and TRBJ1-2, is DTGVSQNPRHKITKRGQNVTFRCDPISEHNRLYWYRQTLGQGPEFLTYFQNEAQLEKSRLLSDRFSAERPKGSFSTLEIQRTEQGDSAMYLCASSRGGQGGYTFGSGTRLTVV.

This clonotype was detected ten times or more. This sequence joins TRBV21-1 and TRBJ2-1; the table names TRBD2, a call not compared with the DNA. TRBV21-1 is an annotated pseudogene. The CDR3 runs to 15 residues. CDR3 DNA: TGTGCCAGCAGCAAAACTAGCGGGAGGGCCAATGAGCAGTTCTTC. This codes for CASSKTSGRANEQFF.

With regard to this clonotype: This may be a read error: a much more frequent sequence differs by one nucleotide. This chain joins TRBV5-1 and TRBJ2-1, with 10 bases aligning to TRBD2. There are 14 residues in the CDR3. The trim removed 4 bases at V and 7 bases at J, leaving 5 bases unmatched. The germline gives CDR1 SGHRS, CDR2 YFSETQ. CDR3 in amino acids: CASSASGGRNEQFF. In nucleotides, the CDR3 is TGCGCCAGCAGCGCTAGCGGGGGCAGAAATGAGCAGTTCTTC.

V gene TRBV6-2 or TRBV6-3 combines with J gene TRBJ2-3; TRBD1 matches 7 bases. The CDR3 is made up of 14 amino acids. Germline-derived CDR1 and CDR2 are MNHEY and SVGEGT. J was trimmed by 4 bases and V by 6 bases; bases with no gene match: 7. The CDR3, as DNA: TGTGCCAGCAGGGATACAGGGGTCGCAGATACGCAGTATTTT. Amino acids: CASRDTGVADTQYF.

The sample holds a few counts of this clonotype. This sequence joins TRBV24-1 and TRBJ2-1; TRBD2 matches 11 bases. Unmatched junction bases numbered 5, after V lost 3 bases and J lost 5 bases. Germline V gene sequence: CDR1 KGHDR, CDR2 SFDVKD. The CDR3 is made up of 16 amino acids. This CDR3 is CATSDTSGRSHNEQFF. The CDR3 DNA reads TGTGCCACCAGTGATACTAGCGGGAGATCCCACAATGAGCAGTTCTTC.

This clonotype has a handful of counts. CDR3 in amino acids: CSVRGQGADFEQYF. The CDR3 coding sequence is TGCAGCGTACGGGGACAGGGGGCGGACTTTGAGCAGTACTTC. The rearrangement uses TRBV29-1 and TRBJ2-5, with 12 bases that match TRBD1. With V trimmed by 6 bases and J by 11 bases, 13 bases remained unmatched. CDR3 length equals 14 residues. Looked up from germline, CDR1 is SQVTM and CDR2 is ANQGSEA.

This chain links TRBV29-1 with TRBJ1-2; unclear D gene. V was shortened by 6 bases and J by 3 bases, with 20 bases between the two germline ends. The CDR3 is made up of 15 amino acids. Germline V gene sequence: CDR1 SQVTM, CDR2 ANQGSEA. The DNA for the CDR3 is TGCAGCGTGGCTGGGTCGGAGGGATCCGACTATGGCTACACCTTC. Its protein is CSVAGSEGSDYGYTF. Complete variable domain (other parts from reference TRBV29-1 and TRBJ1-2): SAVISQKPSRDICQRGTSLTIQCQVDSQVTMMFWYRQQPGQSLTLIATANQGSEATYESGFVIDKFPISRPNLTFSTLTVSNMSPEDSSIYLCSVAGSEGSDYGYTFGSGTRLTVV.

This clonotype was recorded a few times. The chain carries TRBV11-2 and TRBJ1-1; weak D call: TRBD1 (6 bases). The germline CDR1 and CDR2 sequences are SGHAT and FQNNGV. The CDR3 has 16 amino acids. With 3 bases removed from V and 1 base from J, the gap between germline ends came to 15 bases. In DNA, the CDR3 is TGTGCCAGCAGCTTTTGGCTCAAACAGGGGAACACTGAAGCTTTCTTT. This sequence encodes CASSFWLKQGNTEAFF.

This clonotype was seen only a few times. The chain joins TRBV29-1 to TRBJ1-1; no clear D. Trimming took off 2 bases at V and 0 bases at J, with 7 bases between the two ends. The CDR3 totals 13 residues. Germline-derived CDR1 and CDR2 are SQVTM and ANQGSEA. Written as DNA, the CDR3 is TGCAGCGTTGAATCAAGCATGAACACTGAAGCTTTCTTT. The encoded protein is CSVESSMNTEAFF.